The 27 T cell receptor beta chains presented below share a single source sample, sequenced in a study of blood T cell repertoires in COVID-19. Sequencing was performed with immunoSEQ multiplex PCR; in TCRdb, only in-frame clones are kept and a portion is missing. The table has about 350,000 clones, 88% seen once. The material sequenced was peripheral blood. The receptors derive from a woman aged 70-85 years with COVID-19, enrolled during active disease.

The chain uses TRBV7-9 and TRBJ1-1, with 9 bases matching TRBD1. This CDR3 has 17 residues. The V gene end was trimmed by 1 base and the J gene end by 0 bases; junction bases not matched to a gene: 6. Looked up from germline, CDR1 is SEHNR and CDR2 is FQNEAQ (reference sequence). The CDR3 here is CASSLVGTGIMNTEAFF. As DNA, the CDR3 is TGTGCCAGCAGCTTAGTGGGGACAGGGATAATGAACACTGAAGCTTTCTTT.

V and J are TRBV19 and TRBJ1-5; a weak D match, TRBD1 (5 bases). Trimming pared 5 bases from V and 1 base from J, leaving 18 bases between. This CDR3 has 17 amino acids. The germline CDR1 and CDR2 sequences are LNHDA and SQIVND (reference sequence). CDR3 sequence reads: CASSALPGLHSNQPQHF. The CDR3 nucleotides are TGTGCCAGTAGTGCCCTCCCGGGACTCCACAGCAATCAGCCCCAGCATTTT.

This clone appeared once. The gene calls are TRBV3-1 (or the pseudogene TRBV3-2) and TRBJ2-7, with unresolved D. The CDR3 has 13 residues. V was shortened by 1 base and J by 6 bases, with 10 bases between the two germline ends. Looked up from germline, CDR1 is LGHDT and CDR2 is YNNKEL (reference sequence). The CDR3 region is CASSQVARGEQYF. The CDR3, as DNA: TGTGCCAGCAGCCAAGTCGCCCGCGGCGAGCAGTACTTC.

V usage is TRBV6-2 or TRBV6-3 and J usage is TRBJ1-2; 7 nucleotides align to TRBD1. Trimming cost V 2 bases and J 8 bases; bases outside gene matches: 5. The CDR3 consists of 13 residues. Germline V lookup: CDR1 MNHEY, CDR2 SVGEGT. The CDR3 loop is CASSYVTGKGYTF. The DNA of the CDR3 is TGTGCCAGCAGTTACGTGACAGGGAAAGGCTACACCTTC.

The chain links TRBV10-1 to TRBJ2-7, with TRBD1 matching over 8 bases. Germline trimming cut 5 bases from V and 2 bases from J; bases unmatched to any gene: 5. CDR1 is WNHNN and CDR2 is SYGVQD in the germline V gene (reference sequence). CDR3 length: 14 amino acids. CDR3 residues: CASSRTGQTYEQYF. The CDR3 region has the DNA TGCGCCAGCAGTAGGACAGGGCAGACCTACGAGCAGTACTTC.

This clone was seen once. The genes are TRBV5-8 and TRBJ1-2; D remains ambiguous. Trimming took off 0 bases at V and 5 bases at J, with 14 bases between the two ends. Germline V gene lookup returns CDR1 SGHTS and CDR2 YDEGEE. This CDR3 has 15 residues. Here the CDR3 reads CASSLAWEARYGYTF. The CDR3 nucleotides are TGTGCCAGCAGCTTGGCCTGGGAGGCGCGATATGGCTACACCTTC.

This chain links TRBV7-9 with TRBJ2-7; 13 nucleotides line up with TRBD2. Per the germline V gene, CDR1 is SEHNR and CDR2 is FQNEAQ (reference sequence). This CDR3 is built from 16 residues. V lost 5 bases, J lost 0 bases, and 4 bases stayed unmatched. This chain's CDR3 is CASSPTSGGISYEQYF. DNA of the CDR3: TGTGCCAGCAGCCCGACTAGCGGGGGGATCTCCTACGAGCAGTACTTC.

This rearrangement joins TRBV2 to TRBJ1-5; a weak D match, TRBD1 (6 bases). Germline V gives CDR1 SNHLY, CDR2 FYNNEI. The V end was cut by 7 bases, the J end by 8 bases, with 15 bases between. This CDR3 spans 13 amino acids. Written as DNA, the CDR3 is TGTGCCAGCAAGGGACACGGGATTGAGCCCCAGCATTTT. This translates into CASKGHGIEPQHF.

This chain links TRBV9 with TRBJ1-6; D is unclear. Between the trimmed V and J ends, which lost 3 bases and 10 bases, there was a span of 11 bases. Germline V gene data show CDR1 as SGDLS and CDR2 as YYNGEE. The length of the CDR3 is 13 residues. CDR3: CASSEEGGSPLHF. In DNA form, the CDR3 reads TGTGCCAGCAGCGAAGAAGGCGGATCACCCCTCCACTTT.

The V and J genes are TRBV5-4 and TRBJ1-2, with a possible D match to TRBD1 (5 bases). V shed 4 bases and J shed 3 bases, with 16 bases lying between them. CDR1 is SGHNT, CDR2 YYREEE, per germline (reference sequence). This CDR3 is built from 15 residues. This chain's CDR3 is CASSRGGIGDYGYTF. For the CDR3, the DNA is TGTGCCAGCAGCCGTGGGGGGATCGGTGACTATGGCTACACCTTC.

J is TRBJ2-2 and V is TRBV5-1; 9 positions match TRBD1. This CDR3 has 15 amino acids. The V gene's germline CDR1 is SGHRS and CDR2 YFSETQ. J lost 6 bases, V lost 2 bases, and 5 bases had no gene match. CDR3: CASSFTGGTSGELFF. The CDR3 DNA is TGCGCCAGCAGCTTTACAGGGGGCACATCCGGGGAGCTGTTTTTT. Complete variable domain (other parts from reference TRBV5-1 and TRBJ2-2): KAGVTQTPRYLIKTRGQQVTLSCSPISGHRSVSWYQQTPGQGLQFLFEYFSETQRNKGNFPGRFSGRQFSNSRSEMNVSTLELGDSALYLCASSFTGGTSGELFFGEGSRLTVL.

J is TRBJ2-3 and V is TRBV12-5; 7 bases line up with TRBD2. V trimming: 5 bases; J trimming: 1 base; junction bases outside the gene matches: 6. The CDR3 loop spans 15 amino acids. CDR1 is LGHNT and CDR2 is FRNRAP in the germline V gene. The CDR3: CASGLPLAGTDTQYF. CDR3 coding DNA: TGTGCTAGTGGTCTCCCCCTAGCGGGCACAGATACGCAGTATTTT.

The chain links TRBV28 to TRBJ1-4; tentative D call: TRBD1 (6 bases). Trimming took 3 bases from V and 2 from J, leaving 10 bases between them. Germline V gene lookup returns CDR1 MDHEN and CDR2 SYDVKM. The CDR3 contains 15 residues. The CDR3 DNA follows: TGTGCCAGCAGTTTCTACAGGGCGACTAATGAAAAACTGTTTTTT. It yields the protein CASSFYRATNEKLFF.

V is TRBV5-6 and J is TRBJ2-7, with 7 bases fitting TRBD2. The CDR3 sequence is 14 residues long. J was trimmed by 1 base and V by 2 bases; bases with no gene match: 3. Germline-derived CDR1 and CDR2 are SGHDT and YYEEEE. The CDR3 coding sequence is TGTGCCAGCAGCTTAGGCGGGGGATCCTACGAGCAGTACTTC. It encodes CASSLGGGSYEQYF. The full variable domain, rest sourced from reference TRBV5-6 and TRBJ2-7, is DAGVTQSPTHLIKTRGQQVTLRCSPKSGHDTVSWYQQALGQGPQFIFQYYEEEERQRGNFPDRFSGHQFPNYSSELNVNALLLGDSALYLCASSLGGGSYEQYFGPGTRLTVT.

This sequence joins TRBV7-8 and TRBJ2-3; TRBD1 agrees at 8 bases. Trimming at V came to 5 bases and at J to 3 bases, leaving 16 bases not matched to a gene. The CDR3 is made up of 18 amino acids. Per the germline V gene, CDR1 is SGHVS and CDR2 is FQNEAQ. The CDR3 DNA is TGTGCCAGCAGCCACACCCGGTGGAGACAGGGGACGACAGATACGCAGTATTTT. It yields the protein CASSHTRWRQGTTDTQYF.

This clone appeared a few times. The chain joins TRBV5-6 to TRBJ1-5, with a weak D call TRBD1 (5 bases). CDR1 SGHDT and CDR2 YYEEEE come from the germline V gene. The ends were cut back, 2 bases at V and 10 bases at J, with 16 bases in the middle. There are 14 residues in the CDR3. The CDR3 spells CASSFMAAQGPQHF. The CDR3, as DNA: TGTGCCAGCAGCTTTATGGCAGCCCAGGGCCCCCAGCATTTT.

This clone appeared a few times. V is TRBV3-1 (or the pseudogene TRBV3-2) and J is TRBJ1-2; D is unresolved. V dropped 1 base and J dropped 2 bases, with 5 bases sitting between them. Germline CDR1 is LGHDT and CDR2 is YNNKEL (reference sequence). There are 13 residues in the CDR3. The CDR3 DNA reads TGTGCCAGCAGCCAAGGAGGGAACTATGGCTACACCTTC. Amino acids: CASSQGGNYGYTF.

V usage is TRBV7-2 and J usage is TRBJ2-7; 9 bases agree with TRBD2. Germline-derived CDR1 and CDR2 are SGHTA and FQGNSA. This CDR3 is built from 17 residues. The trim removed 5 bases at V and 3 bases at J, leaving 14 bases unmatched. The CDR3 here is CASSHTGLAGLSYEQYF. In DNA, the CDR3 is TGTGCCAGCAGCCACACCGGCCTAGCGGGGTTAAGCTACGAGCAGTACTTC.

J is TRBJ1-1 and V is TRBV29-1, with 7 nucleotides matching TRBD1. Germline assignment: CDR1 SQVTM and CDR2 ANQGSEA. This CDR3 has 14 amino acids. V shed 1 base, J shed 5 bases, and the junction held 7 bases outside the gene matches. CDR3 in DNA: TGCAGCGTTGAAGCCCAGGACAGGTATACTGAAGCTTTCTTT. Amino acid sequence: CSVEAQDRYTEAFF.

The chain employs TRBV7-9 and TRBJ2-7; tentative D call: TRBD2 (6 bases). V was trimmed by 6 bases and J by 1 base, leaving 13 bases between them. CDR3 length equals 14 residues. Germline-derived CDR1 and CDR2 are SEHNR and FQNEAQ (reference sequence). The CDR3 DNA reads as TGTGCCAGCAGTTCGCGGCGGGGATCCTACGAGCAGTACTTC. This sequence encodes CASSSRRGSYEQYF.

The V gene is TRBV27, the J gene TRBJ1-2, with 7 bases matching TRBD1. CDR1 and CDR2 (germline): MNHEY, SMNVEV (reference sequence). V shed 5 bases and J 1 base; nucleotides not matched to a gene: 4. This CDR3 comprises 14 residues. CDR3 sequence (DNA): TGTGCCAGCAGTGAGGGGACAGATAACTATGGCTACACCTTC. Translating it yields CASSEGTDNYGYTF.

The V call is TRBV7-2, the J call TRBJ1-2; 10 nucleotides agree with TRBD1. CDR1 is SGHTA and CDR2 is FQGNSA in the germline V gene. The CDR3 is 15 amino acids. J gave up 5 bases and V 3 bases, and 6 bases lay outside the gene matches. CDR3 DNA: TGTGCCAGCAGCTTGGGGACAGGGGTGGGGTATGGCTACACCTTC. Translation: CASSLGTGVGYGYTF.

The chain carries TRBV23-1 and TRBJ2-2; TRBD2 aligns across 9 bases. TRBV23-1 is sorted into the ORF group, with uncertain function. The V segment lost 0 bases and the J segment 5 bases; nucleotides outside the gene matches: 7. The CDR3 runs 17 residues. The CDR3 region has the DNA TGCGCCAGCAGTCAATCGTTGAGCGGGGGGAGGACCGGGGAGCTGTTTTTT. This translates into CASSQSLSGGRTGELFF.

The rearrangement joins TRBV6-1 to TRBJ1-2; D unresolved. The CDR3 covers 12 residues. Germline CDR1 reads MNHNS; CDR2 reads SASEGT. Trimming stripped 1 base from V and 7 bases from J, with 7 bases between. The CDR3, as DNA: TGTGCCAGCAGTGAAGGGCGGGGTGGCTACACCTTC. It yields the protein CASSEGRGGYTF.

The chain carries TRBV5-6 and TRBJ2-1, with D maybe TRBD2 (5 bases). Germline values: CDR1 SGHDT, CDR2 YYEEEE. The CDR3 runs 13 residues. Trimming shortened V by 3 bases and J by 9 bases, and 13 bases separated the two germline ends. The CDR3 region has the DNA TGTGCCAGCAGCTACCTCCTAGCCGGTGAGCAGTTCTTC. Amino acids: CASSYLLAGEQFF.

V usage is TRBV18 and J usage is TRBJ1-2; 7 bases are a match to TRBD1. This CDR3 has 15 amino acids. J gave up 6 bases and V 3 bases, and 10 bases lay outside the gene matches. Germline CDR1 is KGHSH and CDR2 is LQKENI. In DNA form, the CDR3 reads TGTGCCAGCTCACCTTCCTCACAGGGGAGAGATGGCTACACCTTC. It codes for CASSPSSQGRDGYTF.

The chain links TRBV11-2 to TRBJ2-7, with D perhaps TRBD2 (5 bases). In germline, CDR1 is SGHAT, CDR2 FQNNGV. V dropped 6 bases and J dropped 0 bases, with 15 bases sitting between them. The CDR3 is 15 amino acids. CDR3 sequence reads: CASRTWGGSSYEQYF. As DNA, the CDR3 is TGTGCCAGCAGAACGTGGGGTGGGAGCTCCTACGAGCAGTACTTC.